This T cell receptor beta chain stems from a study of control samples from healthy donors and cancer patients (TCRdb year 2020). About this clone: There is no known antigen for this receptor. No base quality values were provided; no much bigger clone lies one nucleotide off.

Libraries were made using the immunoSEQ multiplex PCR assay. Here the immuneACCESS table is served through TCRdb, limited to in-frame sequences with V and J called. Missing clones are a known gap in these copies; in checked studies unresolved V genes cover under half, and the rest lacks a known reason. Recorded for this sample are some 79,000 clones; about 88% of them occurred a single time. The ten most abundant clones make up 4% of the sample. Specimen: blood. This TCR was recovered from a woman aged 45 to 65 in good health.

In nucleotide form, the sequence is TGTGCCAGCAGGATAGGGAACACTGAAGCTTTCTTT. Its protein reads: CASRIGNTEAFF. The chain is encoded by TRBV12-3 or TRBV12-4 joined to TRBJ1-1, with the D gene not confidently named. Trimming removed 6 bases from V and 1 base from J, leaving 6 bases between the germline ends. Its CDR3 holds 12 amino acids, cysteine through phenylalanine. Of all the DNA, just the CDR3 is kept, 36 bases in frame from base 1.